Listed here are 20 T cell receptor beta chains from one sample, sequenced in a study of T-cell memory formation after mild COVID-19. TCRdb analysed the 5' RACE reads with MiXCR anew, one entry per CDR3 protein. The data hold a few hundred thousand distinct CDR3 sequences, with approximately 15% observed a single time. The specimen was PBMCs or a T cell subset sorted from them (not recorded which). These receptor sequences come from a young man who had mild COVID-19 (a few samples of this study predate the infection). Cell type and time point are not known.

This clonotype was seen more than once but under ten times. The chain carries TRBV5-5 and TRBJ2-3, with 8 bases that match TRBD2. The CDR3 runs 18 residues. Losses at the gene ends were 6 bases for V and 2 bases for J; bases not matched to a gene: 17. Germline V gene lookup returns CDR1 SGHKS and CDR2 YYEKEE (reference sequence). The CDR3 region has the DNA TGTGCCAGCATTCTCCGCGGGTACGGGGGGGGCGCCACAGATACGCAGTATTTT. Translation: CASILRGYGGGATDTQYF. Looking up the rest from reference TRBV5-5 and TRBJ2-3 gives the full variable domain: DAGVTQSPTHLIKTRGQQVTLRCSPISGHKSVSWYQQVLGQGPQFIFQYYEKEERGRGNFPDRFSARQFPNYSSELNVNALLLGDSALYLCASILRGYGGGATDTQYFGPGTRLTVL.

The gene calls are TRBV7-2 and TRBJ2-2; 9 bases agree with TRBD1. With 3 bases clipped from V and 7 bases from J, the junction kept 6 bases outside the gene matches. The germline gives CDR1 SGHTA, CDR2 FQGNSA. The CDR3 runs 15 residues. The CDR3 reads CASSFAGQGIGELFF. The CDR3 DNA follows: TGTGCCAGCAGCTTCGCGGGACAGGGTATCGGGGAGCTGTTTTTT.

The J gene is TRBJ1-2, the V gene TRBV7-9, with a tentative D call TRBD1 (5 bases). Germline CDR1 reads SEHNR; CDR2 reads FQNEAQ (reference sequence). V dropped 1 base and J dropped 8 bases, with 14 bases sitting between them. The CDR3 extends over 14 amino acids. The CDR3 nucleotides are TGTGCCAGCAGCTTAGAGGGGACGTCGGGAGGCTACACCTTC. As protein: CASSLEGTSGGYTF.

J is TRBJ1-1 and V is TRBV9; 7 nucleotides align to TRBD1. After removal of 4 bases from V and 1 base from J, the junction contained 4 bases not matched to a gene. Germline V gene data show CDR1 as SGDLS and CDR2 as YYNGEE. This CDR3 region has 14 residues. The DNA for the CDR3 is TGTGCCAGCAGCCAATGGACAGGGAACACTGAAGCTTTCTTT. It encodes CASSQWTGNTEAFF.

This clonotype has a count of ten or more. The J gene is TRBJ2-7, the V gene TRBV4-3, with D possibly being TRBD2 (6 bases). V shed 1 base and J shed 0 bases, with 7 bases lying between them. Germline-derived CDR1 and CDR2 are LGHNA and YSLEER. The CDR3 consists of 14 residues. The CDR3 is CASSQAGGSYEQYF. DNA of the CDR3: TGCGCCAGCAGCCAAGCCGGGGGCTCCTACGAGCAGTACTTC.

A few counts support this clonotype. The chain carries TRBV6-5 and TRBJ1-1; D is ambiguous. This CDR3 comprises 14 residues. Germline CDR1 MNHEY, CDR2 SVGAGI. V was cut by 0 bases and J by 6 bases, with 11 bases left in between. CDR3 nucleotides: TGTGCCAGCAGTTACTCAGGCCGACCTGCTGAAGCTTTCTTT. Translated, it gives CASSYSGRPAEAFF.

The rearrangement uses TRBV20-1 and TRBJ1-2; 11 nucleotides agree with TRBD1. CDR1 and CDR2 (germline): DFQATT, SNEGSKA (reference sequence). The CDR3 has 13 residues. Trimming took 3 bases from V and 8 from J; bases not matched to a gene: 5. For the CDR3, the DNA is TGCAGTGCTAGGGACAGGGGGCCCTGGGGCTACACCTTC. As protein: CSARDRGPWGYTF.

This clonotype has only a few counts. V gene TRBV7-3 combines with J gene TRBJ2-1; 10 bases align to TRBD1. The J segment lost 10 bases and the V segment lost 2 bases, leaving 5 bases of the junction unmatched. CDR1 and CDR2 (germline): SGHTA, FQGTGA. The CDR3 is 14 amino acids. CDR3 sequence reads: CASSLWTGGGEQFF. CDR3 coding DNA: TGTGCCAGCAGCTTATGGACAGGGGGAGGAGAGCAGTTCTTC.

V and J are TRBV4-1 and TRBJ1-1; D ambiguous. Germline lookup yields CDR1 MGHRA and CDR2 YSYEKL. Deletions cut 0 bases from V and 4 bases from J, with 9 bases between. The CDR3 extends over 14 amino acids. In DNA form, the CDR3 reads TGCGCCAGCAGCCAAGATGGCGGGTCCACTGAAGCTTTCTTT. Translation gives CASSQDGGSTEAFF.

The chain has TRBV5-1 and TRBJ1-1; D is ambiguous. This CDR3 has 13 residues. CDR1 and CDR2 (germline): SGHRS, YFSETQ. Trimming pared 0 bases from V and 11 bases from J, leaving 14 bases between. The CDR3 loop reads CASSLEYPAGAFF. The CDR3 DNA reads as TGCGCCAGCAGCTTGGAGTACCCGGCCGGGGCTTTCTTT.

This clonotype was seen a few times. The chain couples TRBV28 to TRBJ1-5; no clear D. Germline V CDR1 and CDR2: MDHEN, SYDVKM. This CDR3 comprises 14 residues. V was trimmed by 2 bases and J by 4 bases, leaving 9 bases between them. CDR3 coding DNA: TGTGCCAGCAGTTTAGTAGGGATAAATCAGCCCCAGCATTTT. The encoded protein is CASSLVGINQPQHF.

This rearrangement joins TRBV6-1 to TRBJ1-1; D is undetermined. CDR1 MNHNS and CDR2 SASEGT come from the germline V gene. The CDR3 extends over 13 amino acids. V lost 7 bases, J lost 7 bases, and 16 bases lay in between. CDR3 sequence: CASNRGGGREAFF. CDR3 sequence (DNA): TGTGCCAGCAATCGAGGAGGAGGGCGTGAAGCTTTCTTT.

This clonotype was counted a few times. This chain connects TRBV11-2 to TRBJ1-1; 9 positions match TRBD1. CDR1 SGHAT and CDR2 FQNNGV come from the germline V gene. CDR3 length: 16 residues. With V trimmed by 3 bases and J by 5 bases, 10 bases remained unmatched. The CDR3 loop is CASSFRDREMGTEAFF. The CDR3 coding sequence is TGTGCCAGCAGCTTCCGGGACAGGGAAATGGGGACTGAAGCTTTCTTT.

CDR3 in DNA: TGTGCCAGCACCCTTAGGAGGGGTGCCTCCAATGAGCAGTTCTTC. Its protein is CASTLRRGASNEQFF. V is TRBV12-3 or TRBV12-4 and J is TRBJ2-1; TRBD2 might be the D (6 bases). There are 15 residues in the CDR3. The V end was cut by 7 bases, the J end by 6 bases, with 19 bases between.

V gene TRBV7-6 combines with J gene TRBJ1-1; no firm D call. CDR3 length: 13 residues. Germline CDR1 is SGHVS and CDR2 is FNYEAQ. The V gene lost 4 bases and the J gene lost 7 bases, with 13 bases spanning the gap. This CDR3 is CASSSLAGSEAFF. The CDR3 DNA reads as TGTGCCAGCAGCTCCTTGGCGGGGAGTGAAGCTTTCTTT.

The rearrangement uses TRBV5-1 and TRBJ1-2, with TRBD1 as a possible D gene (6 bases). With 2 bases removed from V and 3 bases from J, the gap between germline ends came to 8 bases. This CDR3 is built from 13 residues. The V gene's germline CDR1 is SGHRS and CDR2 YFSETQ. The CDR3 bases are TGCGCCAGCAGCTTTAAGGGGGACTATGGCTACACCTTC. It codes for CASSFKGDYGYTF.

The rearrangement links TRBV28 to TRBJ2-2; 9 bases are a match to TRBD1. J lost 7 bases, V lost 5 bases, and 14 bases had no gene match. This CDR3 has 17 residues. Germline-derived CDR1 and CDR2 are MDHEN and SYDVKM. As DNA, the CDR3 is TGTGCCAGCAGTGACCGGGACAGGGCCCTTTCCAGCGGGGAGCTGTTTTTT. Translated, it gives CASSDRDRALSSGELFF. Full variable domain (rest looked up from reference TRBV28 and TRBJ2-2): DVKVTQSSRYLVKRTGEKVFLECVQDMDHENMFWYRQDPGLGLRLIYFSYDVKMKEKGDIPEGYSVSREKKERFSLILESASTNQTSMYLCASSDRDRALSSGELFFGEGSRLTVL.

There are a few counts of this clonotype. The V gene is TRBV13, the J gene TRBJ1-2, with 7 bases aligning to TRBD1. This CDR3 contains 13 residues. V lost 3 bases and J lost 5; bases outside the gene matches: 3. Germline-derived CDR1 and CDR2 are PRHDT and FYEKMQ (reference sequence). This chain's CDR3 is CASSFGRGYGYTF. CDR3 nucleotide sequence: TGTGCCAGCAGCTTCGGCAGGGGGTATGGCTACACCTTC.

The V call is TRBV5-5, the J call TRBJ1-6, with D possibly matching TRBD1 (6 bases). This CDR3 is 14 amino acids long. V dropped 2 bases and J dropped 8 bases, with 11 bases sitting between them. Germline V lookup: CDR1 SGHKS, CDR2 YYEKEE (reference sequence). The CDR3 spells CASSLAQGDSPLHF. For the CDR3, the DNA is TGTGCCAGCAGCTTAGCACAGGGTGATTCACCCCTCCACTTT.

The CDR3 region is CASSQDRTGTSPQYF. The CDR3 bases are TGCGCCAGCAGCCAAGATAGGACAGGGACTTCGCCGCAGTATTTT. V and J are TRBV4-1 and TRBJ2-3, with 8 bases matching TRBD1. Trimming took 0 bases from V and 10 from J; bases not matched to a gene: 9. CDR1 and CDR2 from the germline V gene are MGHRA and YSYEKL. The CDR3 contains 15 residues.